Each of the 30 T cell receptor beta chains below was sequenced from the same sample in a study of T cell responses to AZD1222 COVID-19 vaccine. Sequencing used immunoSEQ multiplex PCR; TCRdb keeps in-frame clones, though not all of them. The sample lists fewer than 150,000 clones, approximately 88% occurring once. Here the sequenced sample was peripheral blood, taken on day 0 of AZD1222 vaccination. These receptors were taken from an adult in good health.

The CDR3 DNA sequence: TGTGCCACCAGCCCTTTGGGGGAGCACAACTATGGCTACACCTTC. It codes for CATSPLGEHNYGYTF. This chain joins TRBV15 and TRBJ1-2; perhaps TRBD1 as D (5 bases). V was shortened by 5 bases and J by 2 bases, with 15 bases between the two germline ends. The CDR3 consists of 15 residues. CDR1 LNHNV and CDR2 YYDKDF come from the germline V gene (reference sequence).

The V gene is TRBV19, the J gene TRBJ1-1; D gene ambiguous. This CDR3 has 13 residues. CDR1 and CDR2 from the germline V gene are LNHDA and SQIVND (reference sequence). Trimming left V 1 base short and J 4 bases short, with 7 bases between. The CDR3 spells CASSIGASTEAFF. CDR3 coding DNA: TGTGCCAGTAGTATAGGGGCCAGCACTGAAGCTTTCTTT.

This clone was counted only a few times. The V call is TRBV2, the J call TRBJ1-5; tentatively, D is TRBD1 (6 bases). The V end was cut by 11 bases, the J end by 3 bases, with 14 bases between. The CDR3 length is 13 residues. Germline CDR1 is SNHLY and CDR2 is FYNNEI. CDR3 region: CAASEGVNQPQHF. The DNA of the CDR3 is TGTGCCGCCTCCGAGGGGGTCAATCAGCCCCAGCATTTT. Filled out from reference TRBV2 and TRBJ1-5, the complete variable domain reads EPEVTQTPSHQVTQMGQEVILRCVPISNHLYFYWYRQILGQKVEFLVSFYNNEISEKSEIFDDQFSVERPDGSNFTLKIRSTKLEDSAMYFCAASEGVNQPQHFGDGTRLSIL.

J is TRBJ1-5 and V is TRBV6-5; tentatively, D is TRBD1 (6 bases). Germline values: CDR1 MNHEY, CDR2 SVGAGI. With 3 bases removed from V and 4 bases from J, the gap between germline ends came to 16 bases. The CDR3 is 16 residues long. CDR3 loop: CASSYSSGATNQPQHF. CDR3 DNA: TGTGCCAGCAGTTATTCCTCAGGGGCTACAAATCAGCCCCAGCATTTT.

This clone was recorded a few times. V and J are TRBV5-6 and TRBJ2-7; the D call may be TRBD1 or TRBD2 (5 bases each). This CDR3 region has 15 residues. V was trimmed by 0 bases and J by 4 bases, leaving 14 bases between them. Germline lookup yields CDR1 SGHDT and CDR2 YYEEEE. The CDR3 region is CASSLAPGTGYEQYF. The CDR3, as DNA: TGTGCCAGCAGCTTGGCACCTGGGACGGGGTACGAGCAGTACTTC.

The chain couples TRBV9 to TRBJ1-6, with D unresolved. Germline V gene data show CDR1 as SGDLS and CDR2 as YYNGEE. V shed 4 bases and J shed 9 bases, with 11 bases lying between them. This CDR3 is 13 amino acids long. This CDR3 reads CASSRGGVSPLHF. The CDR3 region has the DNA TGTGCCAGCAGCCGAGGCGGGGTTTCACCCCTCCACTTT. Drawing the rest from reference TRBV9 and TRBJ1-6, the complete variable domain is DSGVTQTPKHLITATGQRVTLRCSPRSGDLSVYWYQQSLDQGLQFLIQYYNGEERAKGNILERFSAQQFPDLHSELNLSSLELGDSALYFCASSRGGVSPLHFGNGTRLTVT.

V gene TRBV7-9 combines with J gene TRBJ1-2; D not certain. V was shortened by 3 bases and J by 8 bases, with 7 bases between the two germline ends. The CDR3 consists of 11 residues. Germline-derived CDR1 and CDR2 are SEHNR and FQNEAQ (reference sequence). Here the CDR3 reads CASSLSGGYTF. CDR3 coding DNA: TGTGCCAGCAGCTTGTCGGGGGGCTACACCTTC.

The chain links TRBV7-9 to TRBJ1-1, with D possibly TRBD1 on 5 matching bases. Trimming took 1 base from V and 0 from J, leaving 6 bases between them. Germline lookup yields CDR1 SEHNR and CDR2 FQNEAQ (reference sequence). This CDR3 has 14 residues. The DNA for the CDR3 is TGTGCCAGCAGCTTAGTACAGGTGAACACTGAAGCTTTCTTT. It codes for CASSLVQVNTEAFF.

This chain links TRBV29-1 with TRBJ1-1; 7 bases agree with TRBD1. J was trimmed by 3 bases and V by 6 bases; bases with no gene match: 7. CDR3 length: 13 residues. Germline lookup yields CDR1 SQVTM and CDR2 ANQGSEA. CDR3 sequence reads: CSVRQGRDTEAFF. The CDR3 DNA reads as TGCAGCGTAAGACAGGGTCGAGACACTGAAGCTTTCTTT.

This sequence joins TRBV10-2 and TRBJ1-1, with D unclear. This CDR3 has 14 residues. The V gene lost 3 bases and the J gene lost 0 bases, with 8 bases spanning the gap. Germline CDR1 reads WSHSY; CDR2 reads SAAADI. CDR3 amino acids: CASSETEMNTEAFF. As DNA, the CDR3 is TGCGCCAGCAGTGAAACAGAAATGAACACTGAAGCTTTCTTT.

The chain employs TRBV6-2 or TRBV6-3 and TRBJ1-2, with D uncertain. The germline CDR1 and CDR2 sequences are MNHEY and SVGEGT. The CDR3 is 18 amino acids. Between the trimmed V and J ends, which lost 0 bases and 5 bases, there was a span of 22 bases. CDR3 in amino acids: CASSYSSGTPSAQYGYTF. CDR3 nucleotides: TGTGCCAGCAGTTACTCCTCGGGAACCCCGTCAGCCCAATATGGCTACACCTTC.

This clone was recorded once. The V and J genes are TRBV5-1 and TRBJ1-4, with TRBD1 matching 11 bases. V was clipped by 0 bases and J by 8 bases; unmatched bases: 3. CDR1 is SGHRS, CDR2 YFSETQ, per germline. The CDR3 has 15 amino acids. CDR3 amino acids: CASSLGTGGREKLFF. The CDR3 DNA reads TGCGCCAGCAGCTTGGGGACAGGGGGCCGAGAAAAACTGTTTTTT.

In its sample, this clone was seen once. The V gene is TRBV19, the J gene TRBJ2-7; D is undetermined. Trimming pared 6 bases from V and 2 bases from J, leaving 17 bases between. CDR1 and CDR2 (germline): LNHDA, SQIVND (reference sequence). The CDR3 totals 15 residues. The CDR3: CASSPSLVAAYEQYF. The CDR3 coding sequence is TGTGCCAGTAGCCCCTCCCTCGTGGCAGCCTACGAGCAGTACTTC.

To note about this clone: It is likely a read error, because the conserved phenylalanine at the end of the CDR3 is missing. It is unclear where the CDR3 begins or ends on the DNA, so no DNA is shown, and the CDR3 is as TCRdb lists it. The chain couples TRBV12-1 to TRBJ1-1. TRBV12-1 is annotated as a pseudogene. The CDR3 adds up to 17 amino acids, both ends counted. The CDR3 here is CASSSCTGSAGGKTFFG.

The genes are TRBV20-1 and TRBJ2-7; either TRBD1 or TRBD2 may supply D (5 bases each). From germline, CDR1 is DFQATT and CDR2 SNEGSKA (reference sequence). This CDR3 spans 14 amino acids. V was cut by 3 bases and J by 2 bases, with 14 bases left in between. CDR3 sequence: CSASGDHTPYEQYF. CDR3 DNA: TGCAGTGCTAGTGGGGACCATACCCCCTACGAGCAGTACTTC.

The chain couples TRBV28 to TRBJ2-7, with 8 positions matching TRBD1. The CDR3 contains 15 residues. V was clipped by 3 bases and J by 4 bases; unmatched bases: 8. Looked up from germline, CDR1 is MDHEN and CDR2 is SYDVKM. For the CDR3, the DNA is TGTGCCAGCAGTTTGTCGCGGACAGGGTCTTACGAGCAGTACTTC. The encoded protein is CASSLSRTGSYEQYF. Full variable domain (remainder filled in from reference TRBV28 and TRBJ2-7): DVKVTQSSRYLVKRTGEKVFLECVQDMDHENMFWYRQDPGLGLRLIYFSYDVKMKEKGDIPEGYSVSREKKERFSLILESASTNQTSMYLCASSLSRTGSYEQYFGPGTRLTVT.

The V call is TRBV28, the J call TRBJ1-2, with a tentative D call TRBD1 (5 bases). The V gene's germline CDR1 is MDHEN and CDR2 SYDVKM. V gave up 1 base and J gave up 5 bases, with 17 bases separating them. The CDR3 length is 16 residues. The chain's CDR3 is CASSLYRGGDIYGYTF. CDR3 nucleotide sequence: TGTGCCAGCAGTTTATACCGGGGAGGGGATATATATGGCTACACCTTC.

This chain links TRBV28 with TRBJ1-5, with D unclear. With 3 bases removed from V and 0 bases from J, the gap between germline ends came to 9 bases. This CDR3 has 15 amino acids. CDR1 is MDHEN, CDR2 SYDVKM, per germline. In nucleotides, the CDR3 is TGTGCCAGCAGTTTGGAAGTGTATAGCAATCAGCCCCAGCATTTT. Translating gives CASSLEVYSNQPQHF. Full variable domain (rest looked up from reference TRBV28 and TRBJ1-5): DVKVTQSSRYLVKRTGEKVFLECVQDMDHENMFWYRQDPGLGLRLIYFSYDVKMKEKGDIPEGYSVSREKKERFSLILESASTNQTSMYLCASSLEVYSNQPQHFGDGTRLSIL.

This chain joins TRBV5-1 and TRBJ2-4; D unresolved. Trimming pared 0 bases from V and 5 bases from J, leaving 9 bases between. This CDR3 region has 14 residues. CDR1 is SGHRS and CDR2 is YFSETQ in the germline V gene. The CDR3 protein is CASSLGGRENIQYF. CDR3 nucleotides: TGCGCCAGCAGCTTGGGTGGCAGAGAAAACATTCAGTACTTC.

This clone was seen a handful of times. The V gene is TRBV6-5, the J gene TRBJ2-7; D tentatively reads TRBD1 or TRBD2 (5 bases each). The CDR3 sequence is 15 residues long. Germline CDR1 and CDR2: MNHEY and SVGAGI. Trimming cost V 6 bases and J 0 bases, with 15 bases left between them. CDR3 sequence reads: CASRYRDLSSYEQYF. The CDR3 nucleotides are TGTGCCAGCAGGTACCGGGACCTAAGCTCCTACGAGCAGTACTTC.

The V and J genes are TRBV5-1 and TRBJ2-7; the match to TRBD1 covers 7 bases. CDR1 and CDR2 from the germline V gene are SGHRS and YFSETQ. The CDR3 runs to 15 residues. V dropped 2 bases and J dropped 5; count of bases not matched to a gene: 10. The CDR3 spells CASSLQTGQVHEQYF. CDR3 bases: TGCGCCAGCAGCTTACAAACCGGACAGGTCCACGAGCAGTACTTC.

The chain is built from TRBV5-1 and TRBJ2-2; 8 bases are shared with TRBD2. Trimming at V came to 4 bases and at J to 6 bases, leaving 11 bases not matched to a gene. The CDR3 consists of 16 residues. The germline V gene encodes CDR1 SGHRS and CDR2 YFSETQ. Here the CDR3 DNA reads TGCGCCAGCAGCCCCTCGAAGGGACTAGACTCCGGGGAGCTGTTTTTT. It is translated as CASSPSKGLDSGELFF.

The rearrangement links TRBV5-1 to TRBJ2-1; possibly TRBD2 for D (7 bases). The CDR3 length is 14 residues. Trimming removed 1 base at V and 9 bases at J, with 14 bases between. The germline V gene has CDR1 SGHRS and CDR2 YFSETQ. This chain's CDR3 is CASSLLRGGPEQFF. As DNA, the CDR3 is TGCGCCAGCAGCTTGCTGCGCGGGGGCCCTGAGCAGTTCTTC.

The chain couples TRBV29-1 to TRBJ2-6; D gene uncertain. Germline V lookup: CDR1 SQVTM, CDR2 ANQGSEA. CDR3 size: 13 residues. Trimming left V 4 bases short and J 1 base short, with 5 bases between. CDR3 nucleotides: TGCAGCGTTGCGGATTCTGGGGCCAACGTCCTGACTTTC. This sequence encodes CSVADSGANVLTF.

This chain uses TRBV18 with TRBJ1-1; TRBD1 is a possible D gene (6 bases). V lost 6 bases to trimming and J lost 5 bases, with 19 bases between them. Germline loops: CDR1 KGHSH, CDR2 LQKENI. The CDR3 is 15 amino acids. The chain's CDR3 is CASSPAGGRGTEAFF. CDR3 DNA sequence: TGTGCCAGCTCCCCCGCGGGGGGCCGGGGGACTGAAGCTTTCTTT.

CDR3 DNA: TGTGCCAGCAGCCAAGCTTTACGATTCGAGGAGCAGTACTTC. This encodes CASSQALRFEEQYF. J is TRBJ2-7 and V is TRBV14; D gene uncertain. V was trimmed by 1 base and J by 7 bases, leaving 14 bases between them. Germline V lookup: CDR1 SGHDN, CDR2 FVKESK. The CDR3 loop spans 14 amino acids.

The gene calls are TRBV7-8 and TRBJ1-5, with D unresolved. This CDR3 contains 10 residues. Trimming stripped 0 bases from V and 12 bases from J, with 3 bases between. From germline, CDR1 is SGHVS and CDR2 FQNEAQ. The CDR3 DNA follows: TGTGCCAGCAGCTTAGCGTGCCAGCATTTT. It codes for CASSLACQHF.

This chain connects TRBV24-1 to TRBJ2-6; 8 bases line up with TRBD1. The germline V gene encodes CDR1 KGHDR and CDR2 SFDVKD. CDR3 size: 20 residues. V shed 3 bases and J 2 bases; nucleotides not matched to a gene: 14. The CDR3 coding sequence is TGTGCCACCAGTGATGGACAGGGCGCTCCTGGGGGAGCTGGGGCCAACGTCCTGACTTTC. This gives the protein CATSDGQGAPGGAGANVLTF.

The chain recombines TRBV28 with TRBJ2-1, with D possibly TRBD2 on 7 matching bases. Germline CDR1 MDHEN, CDR2 SYDVKM. Trimming took 2 bases from V and 7 from J, leaving 12 bases between them. The CDR3 runs 14 residues. In nucleotides, the CDR3 is TGTGCCAGCAGTTTAGGGGGGGCAGTTAATGAGCAGTTCTTC. This encodes CASSLGGAVNEQFF. Full variable domain (outside the CDR3, taken from reference TRBV28 and TRBJ2-1): DVKVTQSSRYLVKRTGEKVFLECVQDMDHENMFWYRQDPGLGLRLIYFSYDVKMKEKGDIPEGYSVSREKKERFSLILESASTNQTSMYLCASSLGGAVNEQFFGPGTRLTVL.

The chain carries TRBV24-1 and TRBJ2-1; 7 bases match TRBD1. This CDR3 comprises 15 residues. Germline V CDR1 and CDR2: KGHDR, SFDVKD. V lost 11 bases to trimming and J lost 5 bases; unmatched junction nucleotides: 14. This chain's CDR3 is CASQPTGLGNNEQFF. The CDR3, as DNA: TGTGCCAGCCAACCGACAGGGCTTGGAAACAATGAGCAGTTCTTC.